These T cell receptor beta chains were read from a single sample in a study of preoperative IRX-2 immunotherapy in early breast cancer. Generated by immunoSEQ multiplex PCR, the TCRdb table keeps only in-frame clones and is missing some. The table lists about 27,000 clones, approximately 80% of them singletons. This material consisted of lymph node tissue, taken before IRX-2 immunotherapy. The receptor set was obtained from a human donor with breast cancer. The CDR3 runs from the conserved cysteine through the conserved F or W. The order of the fields is D gene, clone size, J gene, V gene, CDR3 DNA, CDR3 protein. D genes are given only for firm matches. Size is stated for part of the rows, as once, few or many counts, or as a class when the clone is expanded.

>-|-|TRBJ2-3|TRBV7-4
TGTGCCAGCAGCTTAGGGCCCTCCGTGGACACAAATACGCAGTATTTT
CASSLGPSVDTNTQYF
>-|once|TRBJ1-1|TRBV7-1
TGTGCCAGCAGCTTAATTCAGGGTACTGAAGCTTTCTTT
CASSLIQGTEAFF
>-|-|TRBJ1-5|TRBV30
TGTGCCTGGAGTTGGACCCAGGGTCAGCCCCAGCATTTT
CAWSWTQGQPQHF
>-|-|TRBJ2-2|TRBV6-8
TGTGCCAGCAGTTACTCGGGGTACACCGGGGAGCTGTTTTTT
CASSYSGYTGELFF
>-|once|TRBJ2-2|TRBV6-8
TGTGCCAGCAGTAGGGGAGCGGGCCTGAACACCGGGGAGCTGTTTTTT
CASSRGAGLNTGELFF
>-|-|TRBJ1-3|TRBV30
TGTGCCTGGAAAACCACGGGAAACACCATATATTTT
CAWKTTGNTIYF
>-|-|TRBJ2-1|TRBV1
TGCGCCAGCAGCCAACAGGGGAATGTCTATGAGCAGTTCTTC
CASSQQGNVYEQFF
>TRBD2|-|TRBJ2-1|TRBV28
TGTGCCAGCAGTTCACCCTCCGGGACTAGGACGAGCAATGAGCAGTTCTTC
CASSSPSGTRTSNEQFF
>-|-|TRBJ1-5|TRBV6-8
TGTGCCAGCATACAGGAGGGCAATCAGCCCCAGCATTTT
CASIQEGNQPQHF
>-|-|TRBJ1-5|TRBV6-8
TGTGCCAGCAGCGCCGACAGAATCAATCAGCCCCAGCATTTT
CASSADRINQPQHF
>TRBD2|-|TRBJ2-7|TRBV5-1
TGCGCCAGCAGCTCGACTAGCGGGCCAACCTACGAGCAGTACTTC
CASSSTSGPTYEQYF
>-|-|TRBJ2-4|TRBV7-5
TGTGCCAGCAGCCCTTTGTGGGGGGGACAGGGATTAGCCAAAAACATTCAGTACTTC
CASSPLWGGQGLAKNIQYF
>-|few|TRBJ1-1|TRBV11-3
TGTGCCAGCAGCCCTGGACGGACCCGTGCCCCTGAAGCTTTCTTT
CASSPGRTRAPEAFF
>TRBD1|-|TRBJ1-2|TRBV18
TGTGCCAGCTCACCACTTAGGGACGGGACAGCACTTCGAGGCTACACCTTC
CASSPLRDGTALRGYTF
>-|-|TRBJ1-5|TRBV10-3
TGTGCCATCAGTGAGTCGAGGGGCCATCAGCCCCAGCATTTT
CAISESRGHQPQHF
>TRBD1|-|TRBJ1-2|TRBV28
TGTGCCAGCAGAGCAGGGGGCTGGGAGTATGGCTACACCTTC
CASRAGGWEYGYTF
>TRBD1|-|TRBJ2-2|TRBV5-1
TGCGCCAGCAGCTCAACACAGGGGTTGGCCGGGGAGCTGTTTTTT
CASSSTQGLAGELFF
>-|few|TRBJ1-5|TRBV6-8
TGTGCCAGCAGTGAGGTCGAAGGAGGGGGCAATCAGCCCCAGCATTTT
CASSEVEGGGNQPQHF
>-|-|TRBJ2-5|TRBV1
TGCGCCAGCAGCGCGACCGGGACGGAAAGGGAGACCCAGTACTTC
CASSATGTERETQYF
>-|-|TRBJ1-3|TRBV1
TGCGCCAGCAGCCAAGATCAGAGTTCTGGAAACACCATATATTTT
CASSQDQSSGNTIYF